The subject of this entry is one TCR beta chain. This clone is medium-sized (0.01 to 0.1%) by frequency; its count is not recorded. Its antigen remains unidentified. Inclusive of the bounding cysteine and phenylalanine, the CDR3 is 15 residues long. The retained sequence is limited to the CDR3, 45 bases, with the frame set at the first base. Compared with germline, V lacks 2 bases and J lacks 8 bases; bases without a gene match: 1. CDR1 and CDR2 are read off the germline V gene as MRHNA and SNTAGT. These data come from a study of cytomegalovirus exposure and HLA in healthy donors listed by TCRdb under 2017. As for the study more broadly: According to an earlier analysis of 450 to 650 of the donors, about 179 million T cells yielded 117 million unique TCR beta sequences and approximately 300 Gb of sequence data. Approximately 300 gigabases of sequencing data and 70 million to 85 million unique TCR sequences were included in an early release covering 550 to 650 HLA-typed donors. The genetic ancestry cluster associated with self-reported Caucasian donors included 65% to 90% of the roughly 390 genotyped donors. The aim of the study was to test whether cataloging public T cell receptors could identify signatures of past pathogen exposure. The study profiled the T cell repertoires of under 700 subjects by immunosequencing and related them to cytomegalovirus serostatus. Along with the roughly 700-subject first cohort, a separate validation cohort of over a hundred different subjects was used. To predict cytomegalovirus infection status, the study combined high-throughput TCR immunosequencing, statistical association of individual TCRs with disease status, and machine learning. To study patterns of TCR occurrence, a later analysis re-analyzed previously published TCR beta repertoires from 500 to 850 donors and added high-resolution HLA genotyping. Rather than drawing on any new phenotypic data, the later analysis identified candidate immune exposures from TCR beta sequences and the way those sequences occurred across donors. In an earlier analysis of 587 of the donors, high-throughput TCR beta sequencing was used to judge whether each TCR beta V gene segment behaved as functional or pseudogenic. Donor age, sex, ethnicity and CMV serostatus were compiled together with the repertoire data. Genome-wide SNP genotypes for about three fifths of the roughly 670 donors were used in a later genetic analysis, which treated that subset as a discovery cohort. Every repertoire in the discovery cohort had been generated on one and the same sequencing platform. Class I and class II HLA loci were covered by the typing at four-digit resolution. The number of typed donors differed by locus: about 620-640 for A, B, C, DRB1 and DQB1; 522 for DQA1; some 610 for DPA1; and roughly 450 for DPB1. Because of strong linkage in the cohort, roughly five DR-DQ haplotypes were treated as single units for association and clustering. Across some 400 genotyped donors of the cohort, an average of roughly 250,000 unique TCR beta nucleotide sequences per donor were sequenced, and roughly a sixth of those sequences were non-productive.

The cohort was made up of hundreds of healthy bone marrow donors. At the time of sampling, all cohort members were nominally healthy, though unrecorded immune exposures were likely present. The donor tested CMV seronegative, placing the donor among the 350 to 400 seronegative members of the cohort. A peripheral blood sample was collected from each donor, and TCR beta sequencing was performed on peripheral blood mononuclear cells. Genomic DNA was extracted from the blood cell samples with the Qiagen DNeasy Blood Extraction Kit. Results and caveats for the whole study, not just this receptor: A later analysis associated about 17,000 TCR beta sequences with specific HLA alleles at a false discovery rate of 0.05. An association between a missense DCLRE1C variant and V-gene and J-gene trimming of TCR beta chains was found in a later genetic analysis and replicated in an independent cohort. Because some donors lacked HLA typing at each locus, the association tests relied only on the typed subset. Because counts were too low, approximately 18 rarely observed V segments, including chromosome 9 orphons, were excluded from the earlier analysis of a few hundred of the donors. Some IMGT-functional V segments, including TRBV6-2 and TRBV6-3, could not be told apart with the 87-base-pair reads, so those segments were excluded. In a later analysis, TCR association rates were found to vary across HLA loci, with the most associated TCRs seen for DRB1 alleles and the fewest for HLA-C alleles. Correlated functional status among segregating V segments might be attributable to linkage disequilibrium, but an unknown experimental factor could not be ruled out. The authors suggested that the approach could potentially be extended to other disease states and immunological phenotypes. The classifier was reported to diagnose cytomegalovirus status with high specificity and sensitivity in both the original cohort and the validation cohort. This cohort had only TCR beta chains sequenced, and the lack of alpha or paired-chain data limited which features could be detected. In an earlier analysis of some 500 of the donors, most TCR beta V segments appeared in productive rearrangements about 90% or about 30% of the time, broadly matching IMGT annotations. The sequencing pipeline was judged likely to have produced a cluster of highly shared sequence variants as a technical artifact. A further reported finding was that TCR beta sequences accurately predicted the HLA-A and HLA-B alleles for most subjects in the first cohort. Assigning TCR associations to individual alleles was difficult when HLA alleles, especially DR and DQ, strongly co-occurred. A later analysis found that most CMV-associated TCR beta chains appeared HLA-restricted, with HLA associations seemingly driven largely by CMV exposure. In vitro tests confirmed that a few of the cytomegalovirus-associated TCR beta chains recognize cytomegalovirus antigens. While some public TCRs were present in many individuals, most TCR sequences turned up only very rarely across donors. Presence/absence analyses assumed roughly uniform sequencing depth across donors, an assumption that may not hold. In a later analysis, HLA-associated TCR beta chains showed more clonal expansion and lower generation probabilities than non-associated chains that were equally common. In the study, approximately 160 TCR beta chains were listed as associated with cytomegalovirus. A later analysis reported that several top co-occurrence clusters appeared linked to parvovirus B19, influenza, CMV and Epstein-Barr virus. According to a later genetic analysis, donors in an Asian-associated ancestry cluster had fewer N-insertions in productive TCRs than the approximately 710-donor mean. For the cohort, immune exposure information was limited to CMV serostatus.

Library construction relied on the immunoSEQ multiplex PCR assay. For the multiplex PCR, a mixture combining 60 forward primers for TCR Vbeta segments and 13 reverse primers for TCR Jbeta segments was used. Amplification of the CDR3 region of rearranged TCR beta genes was performed with a multiplex PCR assay on genomic DNA. On the Illumina HiSeq System, the amplified TCR beta libraries were sequenced as 87-base-pair reads. The paper's processing steps were these. A later analysis tallied some 79 million unique TCR beta chains across the 666 repertoires, and roughly 11 million of those chains were shared by two or more donors. To remove PCR and sequencing errors, raw reads were error-corrected and collapsed into unique sequences using a nearest-neighbor algorithm that merged closely related sequences. CDR3 sequences were aligned to IMGT reference sequences to assign V, D and J gene segments. Each retained sequence needed at least a six-nucleotide match to both a V gene segment and a J gene segment. Rearrangements were called productive when the CDR3 lacked stop codons and stayed in frame with V and J; all others were non-productive. CDR3 was defined according to IMGT convention as the region running from the second conserved V-encoded cysteine to the conserved J-encoded phenylalanine. The earlier analysis of about 640 of the donors excluded any sequence lacking an unambiguous match to a single V gene segment. In an earlier analysis of more than 500 of the donors, a V segment was called functional when productive rearrangements were above 56.7%, and segregating when the standard deviation between donors exceeded 5%. A statistical classification framework was built for diagnosing cytomegalovirus status from the catalog of TCR beta chain sequences. In a later analysis, TCR nucleotide sequences were compared against IMGT/GENE-DB human TR gene sequences so that V and J genes could be assigned. A later analysis assigned CDR3 sequences and most-parsimonious VDJ recombination scenarios with the TCRdist pipeline. In a later analysis, every TCR beta chain was defined by the combination of its CDR3 amino acid sequence and its V-gene family, and reads without a unique V-gene family were dropped. A later analysis removed several hundred highly shared, low-generation-probability nucleotide sequences to deal with suspected cross-contamination and a sequencing artifact. For each public chain, a later analysis derived a clonal expansion index from normalized ranks of inferred template counts within each repertoire. A later analysis computed generation probabilities with a VDJ recombination model fitted to out-of-frame rearrangements, and checked the results against IGoR. Hypergeometric tests were used in a later analysis to score TCR-TCR, TCR-HLA and TCR-CMV co-occurrence, with a repertoire-size bias correction applied to the TCR pairs. A later analysis estimated false discovery rates by permuting HLA or CMV assignments 20 times. In a later analysis, co-occurring TCRs were grouped using DBSCAN, with TCRdist sequence similarity added in when clustering inside HLA-allele-positive subsets. Repertoires with fewer than 30,000 or more than 120,000 public chains, plus five repertoires with anomalous nucleotide sharing, were excluded from co-occurrence clustering. TCRdb stores this immuneACCESS table with in-frame sequences only. Part of the clones is absent; in the studies checked, under half of the shortfall reflects unresolved V genes, and no reason is known for the rest. D and trimming come from the DNA, and the V and J calls and clone size come from that table. This sample's records show about 32,000 clones. Together, the top ten hold approximately 4.8% of the sample.

Sequencing input: PBMCs. The rearranged chain carries TRBV6-4 and TRBJ2-1, and 15 bases in between align with TRBD2. The receptor comes from a female donor in good health and CMV-seronegative. Here is the DNA: TGTGCCAGCAGTGACGGACTAGCGGGGGGGGATGAGCAGTTCTTC. Its protein is CASSDGLAGGDEQFF.